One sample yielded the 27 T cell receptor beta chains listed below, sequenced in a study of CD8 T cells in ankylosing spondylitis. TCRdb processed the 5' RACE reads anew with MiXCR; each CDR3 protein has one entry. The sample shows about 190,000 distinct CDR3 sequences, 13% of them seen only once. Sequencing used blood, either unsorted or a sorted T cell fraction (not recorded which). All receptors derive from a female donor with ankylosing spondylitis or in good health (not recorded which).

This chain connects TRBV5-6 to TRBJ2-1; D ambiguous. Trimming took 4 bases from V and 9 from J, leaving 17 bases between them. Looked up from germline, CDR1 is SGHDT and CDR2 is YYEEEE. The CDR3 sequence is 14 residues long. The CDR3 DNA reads TGTGCCAGCAGCCCTGTGTCCCGTCCGGGTGAGCAGTTCTTC. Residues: CASSPVSRPGEQFF.

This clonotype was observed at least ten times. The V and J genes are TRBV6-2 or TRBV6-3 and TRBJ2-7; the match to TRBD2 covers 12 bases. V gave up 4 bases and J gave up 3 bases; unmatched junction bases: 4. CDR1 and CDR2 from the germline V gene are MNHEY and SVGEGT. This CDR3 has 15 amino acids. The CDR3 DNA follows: TGTGCCAGCAGTTCACCGGGACTAGCGGGCTACGAGCAGTACTTC. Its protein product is CASSSPGLAGYEQYF.

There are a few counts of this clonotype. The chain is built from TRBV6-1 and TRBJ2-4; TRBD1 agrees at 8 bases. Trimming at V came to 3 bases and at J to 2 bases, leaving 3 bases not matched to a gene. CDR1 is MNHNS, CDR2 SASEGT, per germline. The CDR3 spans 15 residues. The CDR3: CASSDRGRPKNIQYF. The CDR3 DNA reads TGTGCCAGCAGTGACAGGGGGCGCCCCAAAAACATTCAGTACTTC.

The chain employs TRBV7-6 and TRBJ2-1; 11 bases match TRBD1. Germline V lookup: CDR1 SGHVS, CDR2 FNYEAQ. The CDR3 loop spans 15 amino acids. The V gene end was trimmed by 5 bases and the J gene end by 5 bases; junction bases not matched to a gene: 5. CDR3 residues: CASSLGQGAHNEQFF. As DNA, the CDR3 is TGTGCCAGCAGCCTCGGACAGGGGGCTCACAATGAGCAGTTCTTC.

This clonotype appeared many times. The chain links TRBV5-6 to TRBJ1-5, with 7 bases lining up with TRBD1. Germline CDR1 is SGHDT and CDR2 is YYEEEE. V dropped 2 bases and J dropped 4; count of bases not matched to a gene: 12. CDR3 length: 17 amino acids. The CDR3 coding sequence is TGTGCCAGCAGCTTCCGGGACAGAGGGAGACGGAATCAGCCCCAGCATTTT. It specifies CASSFRDRGRRNQPQHF.

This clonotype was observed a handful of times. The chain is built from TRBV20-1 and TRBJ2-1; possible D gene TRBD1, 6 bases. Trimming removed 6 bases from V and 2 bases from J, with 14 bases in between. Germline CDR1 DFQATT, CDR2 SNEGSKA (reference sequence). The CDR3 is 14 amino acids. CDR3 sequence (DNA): TGCAGTGCCTCGGACAGTACCACCTACAATGAGCAGTTCTTC. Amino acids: CSASDSTTYNEQFF.

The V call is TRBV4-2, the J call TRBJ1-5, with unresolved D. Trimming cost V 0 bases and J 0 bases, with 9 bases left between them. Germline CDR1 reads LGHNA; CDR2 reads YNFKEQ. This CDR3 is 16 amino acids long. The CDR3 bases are TGTGCCAGCAGCCAAGATCCGCTTACTAGCAATCAGCCCCAGCATTTT. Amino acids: CASSQDPLTSNQPQHF.

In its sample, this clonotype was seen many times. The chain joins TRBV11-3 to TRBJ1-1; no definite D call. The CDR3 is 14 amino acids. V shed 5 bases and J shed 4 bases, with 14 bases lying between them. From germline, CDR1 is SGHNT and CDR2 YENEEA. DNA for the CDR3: TGTGCCAGCAGCCCATCGGACGAACTCACTGAAGCTTTCTTT. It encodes CASSPSDELTEAFF. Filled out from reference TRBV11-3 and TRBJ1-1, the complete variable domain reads EAGVVQSPRYKIIEKKQPVAFWCNPISGHNTLYWYLQNLGQGPELLIRYENEEAVDDSQLPKDRFSAERLKGVDSTLKIQPAELGDSAVYLCASSPSDELTEAFFGQGTRLTVV.

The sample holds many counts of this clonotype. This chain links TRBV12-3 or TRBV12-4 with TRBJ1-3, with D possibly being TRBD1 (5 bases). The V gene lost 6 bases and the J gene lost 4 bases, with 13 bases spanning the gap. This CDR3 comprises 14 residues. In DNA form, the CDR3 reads TGTGCCAGCAGGACTCTAGGGGTGGGAAACACCATATATTTT. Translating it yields CASRTLGVGNTIYF.

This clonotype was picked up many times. The CDR3 DNA sequence: TGCAGCGTTGAACCACGGGGGAATGGCTATGGCTACACCTTC. It encodes CSVEPRGNGYGYTF. V gene TRBV29-1 combines with J gene TRBJ1-2; a possible D gene is TRBD1 (5 bases). CDR3 length: 14 amino acids. V was cut by 2 bases and J by 4 bases, with 14 bases left in between. Germline V CDR1 and CDR2: SQVTM, ANQGSEA.

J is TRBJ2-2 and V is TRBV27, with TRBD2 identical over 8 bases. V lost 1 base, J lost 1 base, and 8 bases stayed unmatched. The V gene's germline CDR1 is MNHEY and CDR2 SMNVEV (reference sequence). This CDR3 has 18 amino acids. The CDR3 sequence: CASSLFPPGLVNTGELFF. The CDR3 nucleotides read TGTGCCAGCAGTTTATTTCCCCCGGGACTAGTGAACACCGGGGAGCTGTTTTTT.

As DNA, the CDR3 is TGTGCCAGCAGCCCCCCAGCCTCCTACAATGAGCAGTTCTTC. Protein sequence: CASSPPASYNEQFF. The chain employs TRBV7-6 and TRBJ2-1; D gene uncertain. The CDR3 consists of 14 residues. Trimming shortened V by 5 bases and J by 0 bases, and 8 bases separated the two germline ends. The germline gives CDR1 SGHVS, CDR2 FNYEAQ.

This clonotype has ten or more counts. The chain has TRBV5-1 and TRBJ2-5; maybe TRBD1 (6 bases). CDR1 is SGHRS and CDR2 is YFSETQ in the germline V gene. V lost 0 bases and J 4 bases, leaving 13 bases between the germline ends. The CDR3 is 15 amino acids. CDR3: CASSLEGQGAETQYF. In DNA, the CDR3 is TGCGCCAGCAGCTTGGAGGGACAAGGGGCAGAGACCCAGTACTTC.

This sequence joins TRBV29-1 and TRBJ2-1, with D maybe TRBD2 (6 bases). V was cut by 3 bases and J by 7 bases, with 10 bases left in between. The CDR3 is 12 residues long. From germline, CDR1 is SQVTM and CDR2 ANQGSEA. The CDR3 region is CSVDSLANEQFF. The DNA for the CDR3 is TGCAGCGTTGACTCCCTAGCGAATGAGCAGTTCTTC.

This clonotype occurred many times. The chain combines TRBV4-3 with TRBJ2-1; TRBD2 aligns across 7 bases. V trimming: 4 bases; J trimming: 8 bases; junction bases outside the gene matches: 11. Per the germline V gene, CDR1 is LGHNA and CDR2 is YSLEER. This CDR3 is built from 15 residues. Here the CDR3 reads CASSPFGGGGDEQFF. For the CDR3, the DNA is TGCGCCAGCAGCCCCTTTGGTGGGGGAGGGGATGAGCAGTTCTTC.

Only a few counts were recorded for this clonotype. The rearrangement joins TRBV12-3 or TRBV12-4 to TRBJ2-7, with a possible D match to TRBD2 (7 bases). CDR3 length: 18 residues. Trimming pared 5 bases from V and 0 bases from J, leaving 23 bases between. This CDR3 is CASSPRRRGGTSSYEQYF. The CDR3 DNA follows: TGTGCCAGCAGTCCTCGAAGGAGGGGGGGGACCAGCTCCTACGAGCAGTACTTC.

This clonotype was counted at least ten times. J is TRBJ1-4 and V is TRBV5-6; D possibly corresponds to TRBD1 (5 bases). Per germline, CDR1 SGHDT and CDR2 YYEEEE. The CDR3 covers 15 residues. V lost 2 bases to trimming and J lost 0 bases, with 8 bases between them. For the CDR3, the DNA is TGTGCCAGCAGCTTCATGGACACAACTAATGAAAAACTGTTTTTT. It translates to CASSFMDTTNEKLFF.

CDR3 DNA sequence: TGCAGCACTAGCCCTTTCCAAGAGACCCAGTACTTC. Protein: CSTSPFQETQYF. V is TRBV29-1 and J is TRBJ2-5; perhaps TRBD2 as D (6 bases). V dropped 8 bases and J dropped 1 base, with 11 bases sitting between them. Looked up from germline, CDR1 is SQVTM and CDR2 is ANQGSEA. This CDR3 is built from 12 residues.

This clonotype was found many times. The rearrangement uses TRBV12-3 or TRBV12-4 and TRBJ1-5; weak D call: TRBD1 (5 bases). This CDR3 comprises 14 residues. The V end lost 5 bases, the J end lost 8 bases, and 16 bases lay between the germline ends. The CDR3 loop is CASSDHDGAKPQHF. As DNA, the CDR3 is TGTGCCAGCAGTGACCACGACGGGGCGAAGCCCCAGCATTTT.

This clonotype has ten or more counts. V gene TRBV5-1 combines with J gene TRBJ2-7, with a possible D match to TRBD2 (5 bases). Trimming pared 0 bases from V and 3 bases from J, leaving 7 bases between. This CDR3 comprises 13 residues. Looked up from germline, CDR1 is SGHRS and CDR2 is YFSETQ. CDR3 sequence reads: CASSLEEGYEQYF. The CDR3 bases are TGCGCCAGCAGCTTGGAAGAGGGCTACGAGCAGTACTTC.

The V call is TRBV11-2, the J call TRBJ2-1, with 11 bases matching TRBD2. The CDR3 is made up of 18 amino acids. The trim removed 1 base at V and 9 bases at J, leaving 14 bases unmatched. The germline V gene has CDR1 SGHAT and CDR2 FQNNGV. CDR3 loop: CASSLVPGLAGRGGEQFF. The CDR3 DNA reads TGTGCCAGCAGCTTAGTTCCAGGACTAGCGGGCCGGGGGGGTGAGCAGTTCTTC.

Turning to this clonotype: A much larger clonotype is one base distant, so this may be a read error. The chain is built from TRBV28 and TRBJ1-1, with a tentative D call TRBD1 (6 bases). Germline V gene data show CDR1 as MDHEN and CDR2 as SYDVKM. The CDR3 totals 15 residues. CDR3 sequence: CTSSVLDRRNTEAFF. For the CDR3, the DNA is TGTACCAGCAGTGTATTGGACAGAAGGAACACTGAAGCTTTCTTT.

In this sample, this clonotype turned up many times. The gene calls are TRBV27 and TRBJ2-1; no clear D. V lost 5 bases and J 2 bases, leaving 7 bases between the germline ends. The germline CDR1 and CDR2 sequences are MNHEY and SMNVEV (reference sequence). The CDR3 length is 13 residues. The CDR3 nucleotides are TGTGCCAGCAGTCTCCCCCCCTACAATGAGCAGTTCTTC. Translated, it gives CASSLPPYNEQFF.

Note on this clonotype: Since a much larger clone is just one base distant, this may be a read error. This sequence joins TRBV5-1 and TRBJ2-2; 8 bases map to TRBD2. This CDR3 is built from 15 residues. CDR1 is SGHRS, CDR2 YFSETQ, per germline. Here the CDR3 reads CASTPGLVNTGQLFF. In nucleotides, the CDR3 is TGCGCCAGCACCCCGGGACTAGTGAACACCGGGCAGCTGTTTTTT. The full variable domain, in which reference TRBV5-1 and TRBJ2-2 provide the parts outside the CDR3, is KAGVTQTPRYLIKTRGQQVTLSCSPISGHRSVSWYQQTPGQGLQFLFEYFSETQRNKGNFPGRFSGRQFSNSRSEMNVSTLELGDSALYLCASTPGLVNTGQLFFGEGSRLTVL.

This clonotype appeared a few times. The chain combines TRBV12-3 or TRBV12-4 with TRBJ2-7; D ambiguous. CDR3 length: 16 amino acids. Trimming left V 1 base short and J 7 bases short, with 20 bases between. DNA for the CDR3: TGTGCCAGCAGTTTAGTGTTGGCCAACCGCATGGGGGAGCAGTACTTC. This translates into CASSLVLANRMGEQYF.

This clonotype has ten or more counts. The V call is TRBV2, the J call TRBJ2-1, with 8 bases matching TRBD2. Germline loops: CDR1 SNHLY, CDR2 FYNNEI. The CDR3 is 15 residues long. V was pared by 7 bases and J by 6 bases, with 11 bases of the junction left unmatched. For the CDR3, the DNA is TGTGCCAGCACCCTCGAGCGGGAGATGGTCAATGAGCAGTTCTTC. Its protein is CASTLEREMVNEQFF.

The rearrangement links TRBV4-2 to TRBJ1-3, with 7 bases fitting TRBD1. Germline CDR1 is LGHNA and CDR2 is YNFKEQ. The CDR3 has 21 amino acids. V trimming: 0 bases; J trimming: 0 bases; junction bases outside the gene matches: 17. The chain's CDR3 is CASSQEVVAGGRVSSGNTIYF. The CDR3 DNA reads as TGTGCCAGCAGCCAAGAGGTGGTGGCAGGGGGGCGGGTAAGCTCTGGAAACACCATATATTTT.